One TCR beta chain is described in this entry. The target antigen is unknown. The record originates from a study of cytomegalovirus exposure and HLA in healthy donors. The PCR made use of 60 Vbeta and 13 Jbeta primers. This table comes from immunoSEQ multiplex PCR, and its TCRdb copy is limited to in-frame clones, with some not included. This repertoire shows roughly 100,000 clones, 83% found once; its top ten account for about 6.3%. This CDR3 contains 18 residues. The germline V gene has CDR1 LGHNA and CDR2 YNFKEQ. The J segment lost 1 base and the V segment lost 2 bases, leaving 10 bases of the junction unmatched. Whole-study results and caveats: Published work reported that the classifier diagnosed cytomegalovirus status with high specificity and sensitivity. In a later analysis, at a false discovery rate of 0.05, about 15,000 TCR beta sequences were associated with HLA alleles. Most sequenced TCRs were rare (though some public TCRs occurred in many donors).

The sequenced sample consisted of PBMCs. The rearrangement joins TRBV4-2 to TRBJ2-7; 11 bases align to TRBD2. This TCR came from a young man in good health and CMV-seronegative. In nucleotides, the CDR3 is TGTGCCAGCAGCCAATGGGGGGATGGACTAGCGGGTTCCTACGAGCAGTACTTC. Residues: CASSQWGDGLAGSYEQYF.